This T cell receptor beta chain was obtained from a study of cytotoxic CD8 clonotypes in ibrutinib-treated CLL. Study-level background: Recorded responses included about 25 partial and 2 complete; following median about 68 months, 14 stayed remitted and about 12 progressed.

Clones were read by immunoSEQ multiplex PCR, and TCRdb kept only the in-frame ones, dropping some. The table shows 250,000 to 350,000 clones, with less than 85% occurring only once. The CDR3 is made up of 12 amino acids. V was pared by 8 bases and J by 1 base, with 8 bases between. From germline, CDR1 is MNHNY and CDR2 SVGAGI (reference sequence). V and J are TRBV6-6 and TRBJ1-1; no reliable D call. The TCR comes from a human donor with chronic lymphocytic leukemia. Source: PBMCs, taken at disease progression, from a patient treated with ibrutinib. Written as DNA, the CDR3 is TGTGCCAGCGACGAGCCGAACACTGAAGCTTTCTTT. This gives the protein CASDEPNTEAFF.